These 10 T cell receptor beta chains were all obtained from the same sample, sequenced in a study of T cells in Graves' hyperthyroidism and ophthalmopathy. RNA transcripts gave rise to amplified TCR beta CDR3 regions. The TCR CDR3 first-round RT-PCR relied on the HTBI primer set. Via MiXCR, TCRdb re-called the multiplex PCR reads, giving one row per CDR3 protein. The table includes roughly 250,000 distinct CDR3 sequences, about 14% detected once. The source material was blood. The receptors originated from a middle-aged woman with Graves' hyperthyroidism that later progressed to Graves' ophthalmopathy.

This clonotype was seen many times. The V gene is TRBV28, the J gene TRBJ1-5; unclear D gene. Trimming pared 7 bases from V and 4 bases from J, leaving 17 bases between. CDR1 is MDHEN, CDR2 SYDVKM, per germline. CDR3 length: 15 amino acids. CDR3 protein: CASKVPGFGNQPQHF. Written as DNA, the CDR3 is TGTGCCAGCAAGGTACCCGGCTTTGGAAATCAGCCCCAGCATTTT.

This clonotype was counted ten times or more. J is TRBJ2-1 and V is TRBV12-3 or TRBV12-4, with 7 bases fitting TRBD2. This CDR3 has 14 amino acids. V trimming: 5 bases; J trimming: 8 bases; junction bases outside the gene matches: 9. In DNA, the CDR3 is TGTGCCAGCAGTACCGGGACTAACCTATATGAGCAGTTCTTC. It codes for CASSTGTNLYEQFF.

The chain combines TRBV29-1 with TRBJ1-4, with TRBD1 as a possible D gene (5 bases). Trimming shortened V by 7 bases and J by 7 bases, and 13 bases separated the two germline ends. The CDR3 has 12 amino acids. Germline V gene data show CDR1 as SQVTM and CDR2 as ANQGSEA. Written as DNA, the CDR3 is TGCAGCGCCATTCGAGGGGCTGAAAAACTGTTTTTT. Amino acid sequence: CSAIRGAEKLFF.

This clonotype was seen many times. The CDR3 coding sequence is TGCAGTGCTAAAGGGGGTGTTTACAATGAGCAGTTCTTC. Its protein product is CSAKGGVYNEQFF. This sequence joins TRBV20-1 and TRBJ2-1; TRBD1 is a possible D gene (6 bases). The CDR3 spans 13 residues. Trimming removed 4 bases from V and 4 bases from J, with 11 bases in between. Germline lookup yields CDR1 DFQATT and CDR2 SNEGSKA (reference sequence).

On this clonotype itself: A much larger clonotype is one base distant, so this may be a read error. The chain has TRBV11-3 and TRBJ2-2; D is tentatively TRBD1 or TRBD2 (7 bases each). In germline, CDR1 is SGHNT, CDR2 YENEEA. This CDR3 region has 18 residues. The CDR3 sequence is CASSPGGLAEPNTGDLFF. For the CDR3, the DNA is TGTGCCAGCAGCCCAGGGGGGCTAGCGGAACCGAACACCGGGGACCTGTTTTTT.

Ten or more counts support this clonotype. J is TRBJ2-2 and V is TRBV18; D gene unclear. The CDR3 loop spans 13 amino acids. The ends were cut back, 2 bases at V and 0 bases at J, with 1 base in the middle. Germline CDR1 is KGHSH and CDR2 is LQKENI. CDR3 bases: TGTGCCAGCTCACCAGCGAACACCGGGGAGCTGTTTTTT. Its protein is CASSPANTGELFF.

The chain links TRBV6-1 to TRBJ2-7, with a possible D match to TRBD2 (6 bases). Germline CDR1 reads MNHNS; CDR2 reads SASEGT. The CDR3 has 15 residues. Trimming pared 5 bases from V and 3 bases from J, leaving 17 bases between. CDR3 loop: CASSPRESGGYEQYF. The CDR3 nucleotides read TGTGCCAGCAGTCCCCGTGAGTCCGGGGGCTACGAGCAGTACTTC.

This clonotype was detected ten times or more. J is TRBJ2-1 and V is TRBV20-1; D possibly corresponds to TRBD2 (5 bases). V was shortened by 0 bases and J by 10 bases, with 13 bases between the two germline ends. Looked up from germline, CDR1 is DFQATT and CDR2 is SNEGSKA (reference sequence). The CDR3 has 13 amino acids. CDR3 sequence (DNA): TGCAGTGCTAGAGACGGACTGGCTAGCGAGCAGTTCTTC. It encodes CSARDGLASEQFF.

There are many counts of this clonotype. The genes are TRBV20-1 and TRBJ1-3; no clear D. The length of the CDR3 is 10 residues. Deletions cut 6 bases from V and 4 bases from J, with 4 bases between. Germline CDR1 is DFQATT and CDR2 is SNEGSKA (reference sequence). The DNA of the CDR3 is TGCAGTGCCAAGGGAAACACCATATATTTT. Its translation is CSAKGNTIYF.

About this clonotype itself: This may stem from a read error, because a much larger clone lies one nucleotide away. The V and J genes are TRBV4-1 and TRBJ2-4, with a tentative D call TRBD1 (5 bases). Germline values: CDR1 MGHRA, CDR2 YSYEKL. This CDR3 has 13 residues. The CDR3, as DNA: TGCGCCAGCAGCCAAACCACAGGAGACATTCGGTACTTC. Its translation is CASSQTTGDIRYF.